The clone carrying this T cell receptor beta chain was observed a single time. Its matching antigen is unknown. The data were taken from a study of prognosis after radiotherapy for stage I lung cancer. Overall study context: Median age was around 70 years (roughly 50 to 95) among about a dozen men and about six women. Patients received stereotactic body radiotherapy alone, with no concurrent therapy.

CDR1 is MDHEN, CDR2 SYDVKM, per germline. After removal of 6 bases from V and 7 bases from J, the junction contained 8 bases not matched to a gene. This CDR3 is 13 amino acids long. Overall study findings and caveats: Patients with distant metastases had lower Shannon entropy after stereotactic body radiation therapy. Following stereotactic body radiation therapy, unique TCR clone counts fell, with a median of around 10,000 versus 6,900.

The study amplified the TCR beta CDR3 region from genomic DNA. This amplification was carried out by two rounds of multiplex PCR. It was primers specific to each TRBV and TRBJ gene that first-round PCR used. MiXCR, run by TCRdb on the multiplex PCR reads, gives a single entry per CDR3 protein. The profile shows about 24,000 distinct CDR3 sequences, roughly 35% of them singletons. This clonotype was sampled from a donor older than 45 with non-small cell lung cancer. The J gene is TRBJ1-2, the V gene TRBV28; 7 bases match TRBD1. The sample in question was PBMCs, obtained before or after stereotactic body radiation therapy (not recorded which). CDR3 region: CASRYRGVGGYTF. DNA of the CDR3: TGTGCCAGCAGGTACAGGGGAGTGGGTGGCTACACCTTC.